This TCR beta chain was recovered during a study of blood T cells in healthy people across ages. Broader study findings: Researchers deemed the diversity estimates from one million T cells underestimates. Unknown CMV status may confound age-related changes in expanded clones.

Worth noting for this clonotype: As yet, its antigen is unknown.

Germline assignment: CDR1 SGHRS and CDR2 YFSETQ. This CDR3 has 13 residues. V was cut by 1 base and J by 5 bases, with 7 bases left in between. Healthy Caucasian individuals from Russia aged roughly 6 to 90 served as donors. Peripheral blood, around 10 milliliters per donor, was collected. The second PCR ran about 6 to 12 cycles with a sample-barcoded 5' primer and J-beta primers. TCRdb passed the 5' RACE reads through MiXCR, listing each CDR3 protein once. The data show about 1.6 million distinct CDR3 sequences, with roughly 32% seen just once and 11% held by the top ten. The source of this sequence is a woman aged 30 to 39 in good health. The sequenced material came from blood. J is TRBJ1-5 and V is TRBV5-1; D may be TRBD1 (5 bases). CDR3 DNA sequence: TGCGCCAGCAGCTTGTCAGGGCATCAGCCCCAGCATTTT. It codes for CASSLSGHQPQHF. The full variable domain, with the rest looked up from reference TRBV5-1 and TRBJ1-5, is KAGVTQTPRYLIKTRGQQVTLSCSPISGHRSVSWYQQTPGQGLQFLFEYFSETQRNKGNFPGRFSGRQFSNSRSEMNVSTLELGDSALYLCASSLSGHQPQHFGDGTRLSIL.